This T cell receptor beta chain was recovered during a study of CD8 T cells in Susac syndrome. Details on this clonotype: The antigen is unknown. Germline and junction disagree at one end, which may indicate a read error.

From blood CD8+ and CD4+ T cells, TCR beta sequences were generated. In contrast to the negatively isolated CD8+ and CD4+ T cells, TEMRA cells were FACS-enriched. General study results and limits: The study admitted that it had a relatively small number of individuals in its TCR sequencing and HLA analysis.

Per the germline V gene, CDR1 is LGHDT and CDR2 is YNNKEL (reference sequence). The CDR3 totals 12 residues. RNA in amounts of roughly 0.5 to 1 ug was reverse transcribed with random hexamers. immunoSEQ multiplex PCR amplified TCR beta CDR3 across 54 Vbeta, 13 Jbeta. TCRdb used MiXCR to reprocess the immunoSEQ multiplex PCR reads, holding one entry per CDR3 protein. Among about 200,000 distinct CDR3 sequences listed, over 85% were seen once. The origin of this receptor is a human donor in good health. The chain combines TRBV3-1 with TRBJ1-1; maybe TRBD1 (5 bases). The sample taken for sequencing was CD4+ T cells from PBMCs. The CDR3 reads CASSQGETEAFF. DNA for the CDR3: TGTGCCAGCAGTCAAGGGGAGACTGAAGCTTTCTTT.